This passage covers 12 T cell receptor beta chains from one sample sequenced in a study of T cells after yellow fever vaccination. Each CDR3 protein gets one entry after TCRdb re-called the 5' RACE reads with MiXCR. Of roughly 110,000 distinct CDR3 sequences listed, roughly 8.9% are singletons. This specimen consisted of CD8+ T cells sorted from PBMCs, obtained 45 days after the yellow fever booster vaccination. Every receptor here comes from a young man who received the YFV17D yellow fever vaccine.

The rearrangement uses TRBV14 and TRBJ2-1; D is undetermined. Looked up from germline, CDR1 is SGHDN and CDR2 is FVKESK. V lost 3 bases and J lost 8, with 11 bases in between. The CDR3 loop spans 13 amino acids. The CDR3: CASSQETGYEQFF. CDR3 bases: TGTGCCAGCAGCCAGGAAACTGGATATGAGCAGTTCTTC.

This clonotype was detected ten times or more. One end of the junction fails to match germline, which may point to a read error. V usage is TRBV5-1 and J usage is TRBJ1-1; D possibly corresponds to TRBD1 (5 bases). The CDR3 totals 14 residues. Germline-derived CDR1 and CDR2 are SGHRS and YFSETQ. CDR3 DNA: TGCGCCAGCAGCTTGGGGGACTCGGGCCGAGAAGCCTTCTTT. Its translation is CASSLGDSGREAFF.

There are many counts of this clonotype. The chain has TRBV24-1 and TRBJ2-2, with D unclear. The germline gives CDR1 KGHDR, CDR2 SFDVKD. Deletions cut 6 bases from V and 7 bases from J, with 5 bases between. This CDR3 region has 11 residues. The CDR3 loop is CATSNRGELFF. The CDR3 DNA sequence: TGTGCCACCAGTAACCGCGGGGAGCTGTTTTTT.

This clonotype was seen at least ten times. J is TRBJ1-6 and V is TRBV5-4; no firm D call. Germline V gene data show CDR1 as SGHNT and CDR2 as YYREEE (reference sequence). Trimming took off 2 bases at V and 5 bases at J, with 8 bases between the two ends. CDR3 length: 14 amino acids. The CDR3 DNA reads as TGTGCCAGCAGCTTCGGCAAGCATAATTCACCCCTCCACTTT. It encodes CASSFGKHNSPLHF. Drawing the rest from reference TRBV5-4 and TRBJ1-6, the complete variable domain is ETGVTQSPTHLIKTRGQQVTLRCSSQSGHNTVSWYQQALGQGPQFIFQYYREEENGRGNFPPRFSGLQFPNYSSELNVNALELDDSALYLCASSFGKHNSPLHFGNGTRLTVT.

This clonotype was recorded at least ten times. The rearrangement uses TRBV9 and TRBJ2-7, with D possibly TRBD1 on 6 matching bases. The CDR3 loop spans 16 amino acids. Germline V gene lookup returns CDR1 SGDLS and CDR2 YYNGEE. V was trimmed by 4 bases and J by 0 bases, leaving 17 bases between them. CDR3 DNA: TGTGCCAGCAGCACGCAGGGGCCCCTATGCTCCTACGAGCAGTACTTC. Translating it yields CASSTQGPLCSYEQYF.

This clonotype was counted a few times. V gene TRBV4-3 combines with J gene TRBJ2-5, with D maybe TRBD1 (6 bases). The germline V and J ends were trimmed by 3 bases and 4 bases, with 9 bases remaining between them. CDR3 size: 13 residues. Germline loops: CDR1 LGHNA, CDR2 YSLEER. Written as DNA, the CDR3 is TGCGCCAGCAGCCAGGACAGTCGAGAGACCCAGTACTTC. Amino acids: CASSQDSRETQYF.

This clonotype was seen many times. The chain recombines TRBV20-1 with TRBJ1-1; D unclear. The length of the CDR3 is 14 residues. Germline V gives CDR1 DFQATT, CDR2 SNEGSKA (reference sequence). Trimming left V 5 bases short and J 0 bases short, with 13 bases between. CDR3 in amino acids: CSAGPRELNTEAFF. The CDR3 bases are TGCAGTGCTGGCCCACGGGAGTTGAACACTGAAGCTTTCTTT.

The chain employs TRBV7-9 and TRBJ2-3, with D possibly TRBD2 on 5 matching bases. The CDR3 is 14 amino acids. Germline loops: CDR1 SEHNR, CDR2 FQNEAQ (reference sequence). The germline V and J ends were trimmed by 10 bases and 0 bases, with 14 bases remaining between them. The CDR3 nucleotides are TGTGCCATCGGCCTCGGGGATAGCACAGATACGCAGTATTTT. Its protein product is CAIGLGDSTDTQYF.

The chain couples TRBV20-1 to TRBJ2-7; D is perhaps TRBD2 (6 bases). The CDR3 is 14 amino acids. V was cut by 2 bases and J by 4 bases, with 15 bases left in between. Germline V gene sequence: CDR1 DFQATT, CDR2 SNEGSKA (reference sequence). The DNA of the CDR3 is TGCAGTGCTAGACCCCGACTAGAAGTGTACGAGCAGTACTTC. Encoded protein: CSARPRLEVYEQYF.

Ten or more counts support this clonotype. The chain is built from TRBV20-1 and TRBJ2-1; 7 positions match TRBD2. Germline CDR1 is DFQATT and CDR2 is SNEGSKA (reference sequence). V gave up 3 bases and J gave up 4 bases; unmatched junction bases: 12. The CDR3 is 16 residues long. CDR3 loop: CSARVAGLAAYNEQFF. In DNA, the CDR3 is TGCAGTGCTAGGGTCGCGGGGCTAGCGGCATACAATGAGCAGTTCTTC.

This clonotype was seen ten or more times. V and J are TRBV12-3 or TRBV12-4 and TRBJ2-2, with a weak D call TRBD1 (6 bases). The length of the CDR3 is 15 residues. V shed 3 bases and J shed 0 bases, with 8 bases lying between them. CDR3 amino acids: CASSFGDTNTGELFF. CDR3 in DNA: TGTGCCAGCAGTTTCGGGGACACGAACACCGGGGAGCTGTTTTTT.

Only a few counts were recorded for this clonotype. The chain employs TRBV12-3 or TRBV12-4 and TRBJ2-5, with D possibly TRBD2 on 5 matching bases. The V end was cut by 1 base, the J end by 4 bases, with 13 bases between. This CDR3 comprises 15 residues. The DNA for the CDR3 is TGTGCCAGCAGTTTAGGAGGGCCAGTGGTAGAGACCCAGTACTTC. This translates into CASSLGGPVVETQYF.